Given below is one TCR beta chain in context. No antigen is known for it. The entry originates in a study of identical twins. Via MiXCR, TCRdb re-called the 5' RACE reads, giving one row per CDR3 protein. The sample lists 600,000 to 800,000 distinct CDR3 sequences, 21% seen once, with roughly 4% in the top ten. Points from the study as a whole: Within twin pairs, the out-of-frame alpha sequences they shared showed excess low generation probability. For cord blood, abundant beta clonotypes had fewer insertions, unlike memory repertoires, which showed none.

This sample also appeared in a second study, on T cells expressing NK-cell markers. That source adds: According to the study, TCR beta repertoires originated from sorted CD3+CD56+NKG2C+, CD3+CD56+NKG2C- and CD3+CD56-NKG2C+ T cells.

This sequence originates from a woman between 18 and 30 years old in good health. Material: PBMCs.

The CDR3 region is CASSYEANQPQHF. The CDR3 DNA sequence: TGTGCCAGCAGTTATGAGGCTAATCAGCCCCAGCATTTT. The chain has TRBV6-5 and TRBJ1-5; no reliable D call. Trimming left V 3 bases short and J 4 bases short, with 7 bases between. The CDR3 totals 13 residues. Germline V gene lookup returns CDR1 MNHEY and CDR2 SVGAGI.